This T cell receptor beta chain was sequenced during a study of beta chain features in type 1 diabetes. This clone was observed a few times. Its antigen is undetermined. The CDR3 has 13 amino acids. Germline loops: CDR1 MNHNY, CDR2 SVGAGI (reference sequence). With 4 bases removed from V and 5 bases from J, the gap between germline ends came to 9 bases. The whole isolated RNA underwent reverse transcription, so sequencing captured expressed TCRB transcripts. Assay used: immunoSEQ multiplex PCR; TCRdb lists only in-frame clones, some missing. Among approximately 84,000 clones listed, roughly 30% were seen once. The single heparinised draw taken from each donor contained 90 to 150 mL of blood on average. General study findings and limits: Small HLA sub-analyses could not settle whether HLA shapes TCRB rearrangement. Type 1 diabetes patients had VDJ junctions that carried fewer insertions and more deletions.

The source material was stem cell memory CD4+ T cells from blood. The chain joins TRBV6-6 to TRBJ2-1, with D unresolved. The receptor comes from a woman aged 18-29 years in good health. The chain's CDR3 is CASSSTLHNEQFF. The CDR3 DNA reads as TGTGCCAGCAGTTCGACTCTCCACAATGAGCAGTTCTTC.